This TCR beta chain was recovered during a study of cytomegalovirus exposure and HLA in healthy donors. Study-level results: Both high specificity and high sensitivity reportedly marked the classifier's diagnosis of cytomegalovirus status. The sole available immune exposure information was CMV serostatus.

Participants comprised healthy donors of bone marrow. The PCR ran on 60 Vbeta and 13 Jbeta primers. Assay used: immunoSEQ multiplex PCR; TCRdb lists only in-frame clones, some missing. The table shows approximately 110,000 clones, with 55% to 65% occurring only once. As to this clone: The antigen is undetermined.

Trimming stripped 0 bases from V and 5 bases from J, with 17 bases between. The CDR3 sequence is 16 residues long. The V call is TRBV23-1, the J call TRBJ2-7; the D gene is possibly TRBD1 (5 bases). TRBV23-1 is identified as an open reading frame with a role that is uncertain. The TCR originated in a man under 40 in good health and CMV-seropositive. The sample comprised PBMCs. Here the CDR3 reads CASSQSVRQCAHEQYF. The CDR3 region has the DNA TGCGCCAGCAGTCAATCGGTAAGACAGTGTGCACACGAGCAGTACTTC.